The next 8 T cell receptor beta chains were all read from a single sample in a study of OX40 agonist ivuxolimab in advanced cancers. The library was made by the immunoSEQ multiplex PCR assay. Not all clones reach the TCRdb copy of this immuneACCESS table, which keeps in-frame sequences only. Checked studies attribute under half of the gap to unresolved V genes and leave the rest unexplained. The sample profile shows roughly 56,000 clones; 84% of them were found once. In total, the top ten clones hold 4.6% of the sample. This material consisted of CD4+ or CD8+ T cells sorted from blood, taken in a trial of the OX40 agonist ivuxolimab. All receptors come from an adult with an advanced solid tumor such as melanoma, head and neck, liver or kidney cancer.

This clone is a singleton in its sample. The J gene is TRBJ1-1, the V gene TRBV2, with D unclear. The length of the CDR3 is 14 residues. Trimming stripped 3 bases from V and 4 bases from J, with 12 bases between. From germline, CDR1 is SNHLY and CDR2 FYNNEI. The CDR3 here is CASSETEYGTEAFF. The CDR3 DNA is TGTGCCAGCAGTGAGACGGAATATGGCACTGAAGCTTTCTTT.

The genes are TRBV28 and TRBJ2-5; 9 nucleotides line up with TRBD1. This CDR3 is 15 amino acids long. V lost 6 bases, J lost 4 bases, and 9 bases stayed unmatched. CDR1 MDHEN and CDR2 SYDVKM come from the germline V gene. CDR3 coding DNA: TGTGCCAGCAGCGACCGGGACAGGGCCCCAGAGACCCAGTACTTC. This encodes CASSDRDRAPETQYF.

The gene calls are TRBV2 and TRBJ1-1, with D unclear. CDR1 is SNHLY, CDR2 FYNNEI, per germline. Trimming shortened V by 6 bases and J by 0 bases, and 8 bases separated the two germline ends. The CDR3 consists of 13 residues. The DNA for the CDR3 is TGTGCCAGCAGGGGTTGGCTGAACACTGAAGCTTTCTTT. It encodes CASRGWLNTEAFF.

The chain employs TRBV7-6 and TRBJ2-1, with unresolved D. CDR1 is SGHVS, CDR2 FNYEAQ, per germline. V lost 5 bases and J lost 4, with 9 bases in between. The CDR3 length is 13 residues. The CDR3 DNA sequence: TGTGCCAGCAGCCAAAGCGTGTACAATGAGCAGTTCTTC. This sequence encodes CASSQSVYNEQFF.

The chain links TRBV6-4 to TRBJ2-5; TRBD2 agrees at 10 bases. From germline, CDR1 is MRHNA and CDR2 SNTAGT. The CDR3 contains 15 residues. The ends lost 4 bases at V and 6 bases at J; junction bases unmatched: 8. Here the CDR3 reads CASSAQAGGPQTQYF. CDR3 sequence (DNA): TGTGCCAGCAGTGCGCAAGCGGGGGGGCCGCAGACCCAGTACTTC.

The rearrangement links TRBV5-3 to TRBJ1-1; TRBD1 aligns across 7 bases. TRBV5-3 is an ORF; its function is uncertain. The CDR3 is 15 amino acids. J lost 0 bases, V lost 0 bases, and 2 bases had no gene match. This CDR3 is CARSLEGQMNTEAFF. The CDR3 DNA sequence: TGTGCCAGAAGCTTGGAGGGACAGATGAACACTGAAGCTTTCTTT.

The V call is TRBV28, the J call TRBJ2-7; D uncertain. Trimming left V 1 base short and J 3 bases short, with 13 bases between. CDR1 is MDHEN and CDR2 is SYDVKM in the germline V gene. The CDR3 consists of 15 residues. CDR3 sequence (DNA): TGTGCCAGCAGTTTATCGGTGGCAGTTCGCTACGAGCAGTACTTC. Protein sequence: CASSLSVAVRYEQYF.

The chain links TRBV19 to TRBJ2-7, with D maybe TRBD1 (5 bases). From germline, CDR1 is LNHDA and CDR2 SQIVND (reference sequence). The CDR3 has 14 residues. V was trimmed by 5 bases and J by 1 base, leaving 12 bases between them. CDR3 DNA: TGTGCCAGTAGTCCCAGACAGAATTCCTACGAGCAGTACTTC. Its protein product is CASSPRQNSYEQYF.